This is a list of T cell receptor beta chains from one sample in a study of blood T cell repertoires in COVID-19. Measured with immunoSEQ multiplex PCR; TCRdb has only the in-frame clones, and not every one. This sample has hundreds of thousands of clones, with approximately 87% found just once. The sequenced sample consisted of peripheral blood. Receptors originate from a woman aged 40 to 55 who had recovered from COVID-19. The CDR3 runs from the conserved cysteine through the conserved F or W. Clone size is given for some rows only: seen once, a few or many times, or a class if the clone is expanded.

CASRPGAGANVLTF	TRBV19	once	TRBJ2-6
CASSIGLSYNEQFF	TRBV19	.	TRBJ2-1
CATSRDPARGGGYTF	TRBV15	.	TRBJ1-2
CASELGLTYEQYF	TRBV2	.	TRBJ2-7
CAWTAQGAAPPSSYEQYF	TRBV30	.	TRBJ2-7
CASPGQGIGGYTF	TRBV2	.	TRBJ1-2
CASSLARGRGYEQYF	TRBV11-1	.	TRBJ2-7
CASSKTQGIDTEAFF	TRBV5-1	.	TRBJ1-1
CASSVGAGGGKGTEAFF	TRBV9	.	TRBJ1-1
CAWSVPPKIGSAEAFF	TRBV30	.	TRBJ1-1
CASSPWASGGAYEQYF	TRBV27	.	TRBJ2-7